This T cell receptor beta chain was profiled in a study of human T cells and chemical hapten exposure. Noted time point: pre-sensitization, week 0. Treatment given: therapeutic diphenylcyclopropenone sensitization with weekly scalp DPC. Germline loops: CDR1 SEHNR, CDR2 FQNEAQ (reference sequence). V was clipped by 3 bases and J by 2 bases, with 10 bases between them. This CDR3 contains 14 residues. Via MiXCR, TCRdb re-called the RACE reads, giving one row per CDR3 protein. The data hold around 120,000 distinct CDR3 sequences, with less than 15% observed a single time. The sequenced sample was whole blood, obtained in connection with sensitization to the hapten diphenylcyclopropenone (DPC). The chain carries TRBV7-9 and TRBJ2-5; D is undetermined. This TCR came from a young woman with alopecia areata. Some clones in this sample may be carry-over from other donors' samples. DNA of the CDR3: TGTGCCAGCAGCTTCGCCATGGATCAAGAGACCCAGTACTTC. Translation gives CASSFAMDQETQYF.